Shown below are 3 T cell receptor beta chains from a single sample sequenced in a study of tumor-infiltrating lymphocytes in primary liver carcinoma. The source of the blood RNA was unsorted whole blood, and germline DNA was extracted as well. Priming with a constant-region primer yielded TCR beta cDNA from roughly 490 ng total RNA. Three rounds of nested multiplex PCR with slightly modified ARM-PCR produced TCR beta libraries. A C-beta reverse primer and TRBV1-TRBV30 forward primers served in each of the first two PCR rounds, at approximately 10 cycles apiece. TCRdb analysed the multiplex PCR reads with MiXCR anew, one entry per CDR3 protein. The sample yields 250,000 to 400,000 distinct CDR3 sequences, 65% seen once. Sequenced sample: peripheral blood. The source is a man aged 40-49 years with primary liver carcinoma and hepatitis B virus infection.

In this sample, this clonotype turned up once. CDR3 in DNA: TGCAGCGTCGGAGGGAGGAATCAGCCCCAGTATTTT. Translation: CSVGGRNQPQYF. The genes are TRBV29-1 and TRBJ1-5; possible D gene TRBD2, 6 bases. The DNA end is more similar to TRBJ2-3, so the J call may be wrong. Germline-derived CDR1 and CDR2 are SQVTM and ANQGSEA. CDR3 length equals 12 residues.

This clonotype was seen only once. The junction departs from germline at one end; a sequencing error may be responsible. The chain employs TRBV6-5 and TRBJ2-2, with TRBD1 matching 8 bases. CDR1 is MNHEY and CDR2 is SVGAGI in the germline V gene. The CDR3 consists of 18 residues. CDR3 sequence reads: CVSSPDMRQGQGTWELFF. In nucleotides, the CDR3 is TGTGTCAGCAGTCCAGATATGAGACAGGGGCAGGGGACCTGGGAGCTGTTTTTT.

The count of this clonotype is one. The chain has TRBV5-4 and TRBJ1-4; the D gene is possibly TRBD1 (6 bases). The length of the CDR3 is 15 residues. Germline-derived CDR1 and CDR2 are SGHNT and YYREEE (reference sequence). The V and J ends lost 4 bases and 8 bases respectively, with 18 bases between them. The CDR3 DNA reads TGTGCCAGCAGCCTGGGGGAGGGGACACGGGAAAAACTGTTTTTT. Protein sequence: CASSLGEGTREKLFF. Supplemented by reference TRBV5-4 and TRBJ1-4, the full variable domain reads ETGVTQSPTHLIKTRGQQVTLRCSSQSGHNTVSWYQQALGQGPQFIFQYYREEENGRGNFPPRFSGLQFPNYSSELNVNALELDDSALYLCASSLGEGTREKLFFGSGTQLSVL.